These 12 T cell receptor beta chains share one sample of origin, sequenced in a study of blood T cell repertoires in COVID-19. Sequencing was performed with immunoSEQ multiplex PCR; in TCRdb, only in-frame clones are kept and a portion is missing. The table has around 250,000 clones, approximately 85% seen once. What was sequenced was peripheral blood. The source is a human donor in a cohort sampled during active COVID-19.

The rearrangement links TRBV12-3 or TRBV12-4 to TRBJ2-7; maybe TRBD1 (6 bases). V was trimmed by 5 bases and J by 3 bases, leaving 11 bases between them. The CDR3 covers 13 residues. The CDR3 region is CASSQGGNYEQYF. The CDR3 DNA reads as TGTGCCAGCAGTCAAGGGGGAAACTACGAGCAGTACTTC.

This chain connects TRBV9 to TRBJ2-7; perhaps TRBD1 as D (5 bases). CDR3 length: 14 amino acids. Germline-derived CDR1 and CDR2 are SGDLS and YYNGEE. Trimming removed 0 bases from V and 3 bases from J, with 10 bases in between. CDR3 protein: CASSVGQGLYEQYF. DNA for the CDR3: TGTGCCAGCAGCGTAGGGCAGGGCCTCTACGAGCAGTACTTC.

This chain connects TRBV4-1 to TRBJ2-1, with D possibly matching TRBD2 (5 bases). Germline lookup yields CDR1 MGHRA and CDR2 YSYEKL. The CDR3 totals 12 residues. Trimming shortened V by 0 bases and J by 14 bases, and 11 bases separated the two germline ends. Here the CDR3 reads CASSQDRGIKFF. The CDR3 coding sequence is TGCGCCAGCAGCCAAGATAGAGGGATCAAGTTCTTC.

This clone appeared a few times. The chain carries TRBV27 and TRBJ2-1; 7 bases line up with TRBD1. The CDR3 contains 17 residues. In germline, CDR1 is MNHEY, CDR2 SMNVEV (reference sequence). V lost 4 bases to trimming and J lost 3 bases; unmatched junction nucleotides: 12. CDR3 sequence: CASSSPRQGPLYNEQFF. In nucleotides, the CDR3 is TGTGCCAGCAGTTCCCCCCGACAGGGCCCCCTCTACAATGAGCAGTTCTTC.

V and J are TRBV6-5 and TRBJ2-6; TRBD2 agrees at 8 bases. Germline trimming cut 3 bases from V and 5 bases from J; bases unmatched to any gene: 3. Germline loops: CDR1 MNHEY, CDR2 SVGAGI. This CDR3 has 15 residues. CDR3 coding DNA: TGTGCCAGCAGTTATGCGGGGGGAAGGGCCAACGTCCTGACTTTC. This sequence encodes CASSYAGGRANVLTF.

The chain employs TRBV5-1 and TRBJ2-7; D not resolved. V shed 0 bases and J shed 7 bases, with 5 bases lying between them. Germline-derived CDR1 and CDR2 are SGHRS and YFSETQ. The CDR3 is 11 residues long. The CDR3 is CASSLGYEQYF. CDR3 coding DNA: TGCGCCAGCAGCTTGGGTTATGAGCAGTACTTC. Using reference TRBV5-1 and TRBJ2-7 for the parts outside the CDR3, the full variable domain is KAGVTQTPRYLIKTRGQQVTLSCSPISGHRSVSWYQQTPGQGLQFLFEYFSETQRNKGNFPGRFSGRQFSNSRSEMNVSTLELGDSALYLCASSLGYEQYFGPGTRLTVT.

The chain links TRBV30 to TRBJ2-2; 9 bases are a match to TRBD2. The germline V gene has CDR1 GTSNPN and CDR2 SVGIG (reference sequence). The CDR3 extends over 17 amino acids. Trimming cost V 8 bases and J 4 bases; bases outside gene matches: 17. The CDR3 is CAGFPGLAGTITGELFF. The CDR3, as DNA: TGTGCCGGCTTCCCCGGGCTAGCGGGAACTATCACCGGGGAGCTGTTTTTT.

The V call is TRBV4-2, the J call TRBJ2-5; weak D call: TRBD2 (6 bases). The CDR3 sequence is 15 residues long. Trimming shortened V by 0 bases and J by 0 bases, and 8 bases separated the two germline ends. Per the germline V gene, CDR1 is LGHNA and CDR2 is YNFKEQ. The CDR3 loop reads CASSQEASDQETQYF. CDR3 bases: TGTGCCAGCAGCCAAGAGGCTAGCGACCAAGAGACCCAGTACTTC.

V and J are TRBV3-1 (or the pseudogene TRBV3-2) and TRBJ1-4, with 7 nucleotides matching TRBD1. The germline CDR1 and CDR2 sequences are LGHDT and YNNKEL (reference sequence). CDR3 length equals 16 residues. Trimming cost V 4 bases and J 8 bases; bases outside gene matches: 13. In nucleotides, the CDR3 is TGTGCCAGCAGCCTTGGACAGGAAAGGAGCCAAGAAAAACTGTTTTTT. It specifies CASSLGQERSQEKLFF.

The chain joins TRBV29-1 to TRBJ2-7; D not resolved. The CDR3 consists of 13 residues. V lost 3 bases to trimming and J lost 5 bases, with 14 bases between them. Germline lookup yields CDR1 SQVTM and CDR2 ANQGSEA. The CDR3 sequence is CSVDWASTDEQYF. The CDR3 region has the DNA TGCAGCGTTGATTGGGCCAGTACCGACGAGCAGTACTTC.

The J gene is TRBJ1-1, the V gene TRBV7-3, with 8 bases fitting TRBD1. CDR3 size: 13 residues. J gave up 8 bases and V 5 bases, and 7 bases lay outside the gene matches. Germline CDR1 SGHTA, CDR2 FQGTGA. The CDR3 spells CASSEGQVNEAFF. The CDR3 DNA sequence: TGTGCCAGCAGCGAGGGACAGGTGAACGAAGCTTTCTTT.

The rearrangement uses TRBV19 and TRBJ2-2; the match to TRBD1 covers 10 bases. Germline V CDR1 and CDR2: LNHDA, SQIVND (reference sequence). The CDR3 totals 15 residues. V shed 8 bases and J 5 bases; nucleotides not matched to a gene: 8. The CDR3 sequence is CASHRDRGKTGELFF. The DNA for the CDR3 is TGTGCCAGTCACCGGGACAGGGGTAAGACCGGGGAGCTGTTTTTT. Full variable domain (rest looked up from reference TRBV19 and TRBJ2-2): DGGITQSPKYLFRKEGQNVTLSCEQNLNHDAMYWYRQDPGQGLRLIYYSQIVNDFQKGDIAEGYSVSREKKESFPLTVTSAQKNPTAFYLCASHRDRGKTGELFFGEGSRLTVL.